This T cell receptor (beta chain) was identified during a study of cytomegalovirus exposure and HLA in healthy donors. Whole-study findings and limits: TRBV6-2, TRBV6-3 and some other V segments were excluded as indistinguishable. On later analysis, the bulk of CMV-associated TCR beta chains appeared to be HLA-restricted.

In this sample, this clone turned up a few times. Its specificity is not known. With 60 Vbeta and 13 Jbeta primers, the PCR was carried out. Clones were sequenced by immunoSEQ multiplex PCR, and TCRdb holds only the in-frame ones, with some missing. The sample comprises 160,000 or so clones, about four fifths of which are singletons, and about 4.3% rests with the top ten. Per the germline V gene, CDR1 is MNHEY and CDR2 is SVGAGI. The CDR3 consists of 9 residues. Nominally healthy donors were sampled, though unrecorded immune exposures were likely. This receptor was taken from a man aged 25 to 45 in good health and CMV-seronegative. The rearrangement uses TRBV6-5 and TRBJ1-1; D gene unclear. The material sequenced was PBMCs. This CDR3 reads CVAGPEAFF. The CDR3 DNA is TGTGTCGCGGGTCCTGAAGCTTTCTTT.